Listed below are T cell receptor beta chains from one sample, sequenced in a study of shared clonotypes between healthy human individuals. The method was immunoSEQ multiplex PCR; TCRdb's version includes in-frame clones alone and lacks a portion of them. The table has hundreds of thousands of clones, around three quarters seen once; the top ten hold roughly 1.9%. The sample consisted of memory CD4+ T cells sorted from blood. The receptors stem from a woman in her 30s in good health. Each CDR3 is given without its conserved first and last residue. Fields, in order: D gene, CDR3 length, V gene, CDR3 protein. D genes are given only for firm matches.

D: TRBD1; length: 13; V: TRBV18; CDR3: ASSPGQGGNTEAF
D: -; length: 11; V: TRBV5-4; CDR3: ASYQGLNTEAF
D: -; length: 11; V: TRBV19; CDR3: ASSRRGDTEAF
D: TRBD1; length: 11; V: TRBV6-1; CDR3: ASSADRGYEQY
D: -; length: 13; V: TRBV27; CDR3: ASSLKGGGTGELF
D: -; length: 13; V: TRBV25-1; CDR3: ASSELGTTAGELF
D: -; length: 12; V: TRBV7-8; CDR3: ASSPQSGHNEQF
D: -; length: 14; V: TRBV18; CDR3: ASSPSLAGSQETQY
D: TRBD1; length: 13; V: TRBV28; CDR3: ASSLVNRGRTEAF
D: -; length: 13; V: TRBV28; CDR3: ASSLFAGANQPQH
D: -; length: 14; V: TRBV6-6; CDR3: ASRNPGGPTNEKLF
D: -; length: 13; V: TRBV9; CDR3: ASSVESRGWYEQY
D: TRBD2; length: 13; V: TRBV18; CDR3: ASSPWAGDYNEQF
D: -; length: 11; V: TRBV6-5; CDR3: ASSSQGGNIQY
D: TRBD1; length: 13; V: TRBV11-3; CDR3: ASSFTGTGFHEQY